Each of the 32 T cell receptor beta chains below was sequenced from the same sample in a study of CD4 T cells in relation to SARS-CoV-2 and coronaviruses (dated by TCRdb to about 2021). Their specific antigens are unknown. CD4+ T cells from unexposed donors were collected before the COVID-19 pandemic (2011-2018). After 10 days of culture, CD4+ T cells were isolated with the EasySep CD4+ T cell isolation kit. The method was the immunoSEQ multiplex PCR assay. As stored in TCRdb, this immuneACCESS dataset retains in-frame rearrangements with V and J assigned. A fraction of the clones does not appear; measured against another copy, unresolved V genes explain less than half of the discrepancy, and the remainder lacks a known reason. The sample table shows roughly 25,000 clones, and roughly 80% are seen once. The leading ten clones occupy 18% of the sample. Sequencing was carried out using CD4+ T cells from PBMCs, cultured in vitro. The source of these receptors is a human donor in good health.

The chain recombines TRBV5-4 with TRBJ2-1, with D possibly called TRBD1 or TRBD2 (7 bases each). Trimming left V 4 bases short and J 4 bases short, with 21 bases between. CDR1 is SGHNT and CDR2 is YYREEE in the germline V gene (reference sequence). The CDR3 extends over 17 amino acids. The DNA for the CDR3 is TGTGCCAGCAGCGGTGGAGGGGGCGGGAGCGGGTACAATGAGCAGTTCTTC. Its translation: CASSGGGGGSGYNEQFF. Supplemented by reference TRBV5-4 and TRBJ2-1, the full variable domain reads ETGVTQSPTHLIKTRGQQVTLRCSSQSGHNTVSWYQQALGQGPQFIFQYYREEENGRGNFPPRFSGLQFPNYSSELNVNALELDDSALYLCASSGGGGGSGYNEQFFGPGTRLTVL.

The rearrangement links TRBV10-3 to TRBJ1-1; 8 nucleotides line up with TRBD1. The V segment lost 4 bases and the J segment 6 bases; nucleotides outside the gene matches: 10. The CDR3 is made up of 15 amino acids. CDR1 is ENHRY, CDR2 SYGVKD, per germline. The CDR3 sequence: CAISGDWTGLAEAFF. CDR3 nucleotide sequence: TGTGCCATCAGTGGGGACTGGACAGGGTTGGCTGAAGCTTTCTTT.

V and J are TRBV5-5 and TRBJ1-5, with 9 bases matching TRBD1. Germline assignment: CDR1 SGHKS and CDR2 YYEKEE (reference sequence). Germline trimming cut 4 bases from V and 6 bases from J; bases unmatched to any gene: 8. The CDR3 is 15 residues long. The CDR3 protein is CASSITGGEVQPQHF. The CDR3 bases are TGTGCCAGCAGCATCACAGGGGGCGAGGTTCAGCCCCAGCATTTT.

The CDR3 reads CASSLSGASGYTF. CDR3 coding DNA: TGTGCCAGCAGCTTGTCAGGGGCGAGTGGCTACACCTTC. The chain has TRBV7-3 and TRBJ1-2; maybe TRBD1 (6 bases). Between the trimmed V and J ends, which lost 3 bases and 7 bases, there was a span of 12 bases. Germline CDR1 and CDR2: SGHTA and FQGTGA. CDR3 length: 13 residues. The full variable domain, completed using reference TRBV7-3 and TRBJ1-2, is GAGVSQTPSNKVTEKGKYVELRCDPISGHTALYWYRQSLGQGPEFLIYFQGTGAADDSGLPNDRFFAVRPEGSVSTLKIQRTERGDSAVYLCASSLSGASGYTFGSGTRLTVV.

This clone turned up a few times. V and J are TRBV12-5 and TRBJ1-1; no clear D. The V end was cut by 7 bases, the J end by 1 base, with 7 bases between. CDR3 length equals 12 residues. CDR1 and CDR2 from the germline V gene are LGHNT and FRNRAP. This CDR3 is CASEIQNTEAFF. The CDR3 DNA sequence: TGTGCTAGTGAAATACAGAACACTGAAGCTTTCTTT.

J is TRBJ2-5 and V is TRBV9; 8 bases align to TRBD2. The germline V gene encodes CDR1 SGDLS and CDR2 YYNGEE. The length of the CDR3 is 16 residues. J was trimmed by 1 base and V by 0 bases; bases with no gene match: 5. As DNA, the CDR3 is TGTGCCAGCAGCGTAGGCGTAGCGGGAACCCAAGAGACCCAGTACTTC. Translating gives CASSVGVAGTQETQYF.

CDR3 DNA: TGTGCCAGCTCCCGCGAGCCGGGACAGGGATCCAATGAGCAGTTCTTC. It codes for CASSREPGQGSNEQFF. The chain is built from TRBV18 and TRBJ2-1; 9 nucleotides align to TRBD1. Per germline, CDR1 KGHSH and CDR2 LQKENI. This CDR3 has 16 amino acids. The trim removed 6 bases at V and 6 bases at J, leaving 12 bases unmatched.

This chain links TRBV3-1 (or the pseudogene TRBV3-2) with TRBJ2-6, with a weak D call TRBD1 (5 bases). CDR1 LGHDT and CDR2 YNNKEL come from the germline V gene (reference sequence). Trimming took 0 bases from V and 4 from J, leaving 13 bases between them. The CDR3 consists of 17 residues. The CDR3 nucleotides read TGTGCCAGCAGCCAAGATCTACCAGGGAACGGGGCCAACGTCCTGACTTTC. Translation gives CASSQDLPGNGANVLTF.

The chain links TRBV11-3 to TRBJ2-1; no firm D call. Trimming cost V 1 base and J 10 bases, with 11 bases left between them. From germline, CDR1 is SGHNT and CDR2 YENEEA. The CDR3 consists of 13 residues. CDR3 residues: CASSLARAGEQFF. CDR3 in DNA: TGTGCCAGCAGCTTAGCCCGGGCCGGCGAGCAGTTCTTC.

CDR3 nucleotide sequence: TGTGCCAGCAGCCCCGGGGATTCCTCCTACAATGAGCAGTTCTTC. As protein: CASSPGDSSYNEQFF. The rearrangement links TRBV9 to TRBJ2-1, with a tentative D call TRBD2 (5 bases). The CDR3 has 15 amino acids. The germline V gene encodes CDR1 SGDLS and CDR2 YYNGEE. V lost 4 bases and J lost 0, with 11 bases in between.

The CDR3 region is CASSQDPLGQDSNQPQHF. The CDR3 bases are TGTGCCAGCAGCCAAGATCCATTGGGACAAGATAGCAATCAGCCCCAGCATTTT. This chain uses TRBV3-1 (or the pseudogene TRBV3-2) with TRBJ1-5; tentatively, D is TRBD1 (6 bases). Trimming pared 0 bases from V and 0 bases from J, leaving 15 bases between. Looked up from germline, CDR1 is LGHDT and CDR2 is YNNKEL (reference sequence). The CDR3 sequence is 18 residues long.

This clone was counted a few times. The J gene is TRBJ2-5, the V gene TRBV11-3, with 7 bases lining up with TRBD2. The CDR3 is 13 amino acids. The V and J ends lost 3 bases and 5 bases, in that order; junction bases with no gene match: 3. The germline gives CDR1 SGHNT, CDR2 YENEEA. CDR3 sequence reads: CASSLGGVETQYF. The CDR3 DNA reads TGTGCCAGCAGCTTGGGAGGGGTGGAGACCCAGTACTTC.

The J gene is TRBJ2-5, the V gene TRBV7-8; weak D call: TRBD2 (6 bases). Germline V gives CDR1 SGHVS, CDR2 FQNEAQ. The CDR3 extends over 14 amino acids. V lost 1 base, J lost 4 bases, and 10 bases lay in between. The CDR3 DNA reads TGTGCCAGCAGCTTAGTGACTAGACGAGAGACCCAGTACTTC. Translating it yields CASSLVTRRETQYF. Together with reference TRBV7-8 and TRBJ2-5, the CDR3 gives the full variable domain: GAGVSQSPRYKVAKRGQDVALRCDPISGHVSLFWYQQALGQGPEFLTYFQNEAQLDKSGLPSDRFFAERPEGSVSTLKIQRTQQEDSAVYLCASSLVTRRETQYFGPGTRLLVL.

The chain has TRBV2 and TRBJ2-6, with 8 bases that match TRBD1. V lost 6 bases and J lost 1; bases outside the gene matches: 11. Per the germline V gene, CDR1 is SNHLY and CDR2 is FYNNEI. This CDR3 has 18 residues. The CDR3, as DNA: TGTGCCAGCAGGAAAATGACAGGGGATATTTCTGGGGCCAACGTCCTGACTTTC. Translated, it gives CASRKMTGDISGANVLTF.

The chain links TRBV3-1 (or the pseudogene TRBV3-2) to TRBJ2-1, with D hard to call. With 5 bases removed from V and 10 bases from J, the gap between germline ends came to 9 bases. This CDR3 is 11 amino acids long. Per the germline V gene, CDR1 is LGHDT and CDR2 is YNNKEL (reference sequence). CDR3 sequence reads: CASSVQREQFF. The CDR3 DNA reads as TGTGCCAGCAGCGTACAAAGGGAGCAGTTCTTC.

The DNA for the CDR3 is TGTGCCAGCAGTGGGGACAGAAGGGGAAGCCTTGGCTACACCTTC. As protein: CASSGDRRGSLGYTF. This chain joins TRBV2 and TRBJ1-2; 7 nucleotides align to TRBD1. The CDR3 has 15 amino acids. Germline V gives CDR1 SNHLY, CDR2 FYNNEI. The ends lost 4 bases at V and 7 bases at J; junction bases unmatched: 12.

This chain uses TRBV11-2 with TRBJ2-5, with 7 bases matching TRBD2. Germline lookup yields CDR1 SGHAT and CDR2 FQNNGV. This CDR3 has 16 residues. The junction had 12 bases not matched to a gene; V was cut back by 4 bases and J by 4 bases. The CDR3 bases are TGTGCCAGCAGCTCCGTTGCGGGAGTATTACGAGAGACCCAGTACTTC. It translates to CASSSVAGVLRETQYF.

CDR3: CSASPVGTMNTEAFF. CDR3 in DNA: TGCAGTGCTAGTCCCGTAGGCACAATGAACACTGAAGCTTTCTTT. The V call is TRBV20-1, the J call TRBJ1-1, with D hard to call. This CDR3 has 15 residues. Trimming shortened V by 3 bases and J by 0 bases, and 14 bases separated the two germline ends. Germline V CDR1 and CDR2: DFQATT, SNEGSKA (reference sequence).

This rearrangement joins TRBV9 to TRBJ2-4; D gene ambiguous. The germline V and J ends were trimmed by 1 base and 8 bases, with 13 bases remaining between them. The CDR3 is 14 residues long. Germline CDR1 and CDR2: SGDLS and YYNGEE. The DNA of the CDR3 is TGTGCCAGCAGCGTAAGTCACGTGGGCGACATTCAGTACTTC. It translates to CASSVSHVGDIQYF.

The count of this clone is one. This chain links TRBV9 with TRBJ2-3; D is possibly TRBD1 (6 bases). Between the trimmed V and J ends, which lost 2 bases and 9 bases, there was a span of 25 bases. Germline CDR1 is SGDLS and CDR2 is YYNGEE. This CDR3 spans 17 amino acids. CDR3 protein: CASSVRWERPVRGTQYF. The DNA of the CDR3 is TGTGCCAGCAGCGTCAGATGGGAGCGGCCGGTAAGGGGGACGCAGTATTTT.

CDR3 bases: TGTGCCAGCAGTCAAGACGGTGATTATGGCTACACCTTC. Protein sequence: CASSQDGDYGYTF. This chain connects TRBV6-6 to TRBJ1-2; no clear D gene. The V end was cut by 5 bases, the J end by 5 bases, with 12 bases between. The CDR3 length is 13 residues. CDR1 is MNHNY, CDR2 SVGAGI, per germline (reference sequence).

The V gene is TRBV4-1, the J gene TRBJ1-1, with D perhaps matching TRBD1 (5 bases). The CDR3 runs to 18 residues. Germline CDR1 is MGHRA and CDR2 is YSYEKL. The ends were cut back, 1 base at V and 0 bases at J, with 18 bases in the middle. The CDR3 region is CASSQVRGGVLVNTEAFF. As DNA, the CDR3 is TGCGCCAGCAGCCAAGTTAGGGGCGGGGTATTGGTGAACACTGAAGCTTTCTTT.

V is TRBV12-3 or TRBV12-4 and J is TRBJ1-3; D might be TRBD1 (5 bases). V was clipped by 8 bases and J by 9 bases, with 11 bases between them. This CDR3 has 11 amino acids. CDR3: CASGPQGTIYF. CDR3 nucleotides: TGTGCCAGCGGTCCTCAGGGCACCATATATTTT.

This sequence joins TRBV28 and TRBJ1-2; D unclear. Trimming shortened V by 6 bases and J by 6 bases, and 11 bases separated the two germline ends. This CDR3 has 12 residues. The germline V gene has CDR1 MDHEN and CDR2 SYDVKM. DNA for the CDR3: TGTGCCAGCAGACAGATAAAGGATGGCTACACCTTC. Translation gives CASRQIKDGYTF.

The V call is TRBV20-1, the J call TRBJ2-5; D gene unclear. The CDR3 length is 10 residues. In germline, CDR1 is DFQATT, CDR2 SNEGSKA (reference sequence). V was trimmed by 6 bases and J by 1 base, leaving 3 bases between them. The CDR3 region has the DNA TGCAGTGCCCTCCAAGAGACCCAGTACTTC. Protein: CSALQETQYF.

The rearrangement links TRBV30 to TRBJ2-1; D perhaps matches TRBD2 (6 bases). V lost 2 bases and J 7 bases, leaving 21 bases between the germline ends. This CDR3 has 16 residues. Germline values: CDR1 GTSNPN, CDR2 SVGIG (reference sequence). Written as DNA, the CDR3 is TGTGCCTGGAGTACCCACCGGGGGAATATGAGGAATGAGCAGTTCTTC. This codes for CAWSTHRGNMRNEQFF.

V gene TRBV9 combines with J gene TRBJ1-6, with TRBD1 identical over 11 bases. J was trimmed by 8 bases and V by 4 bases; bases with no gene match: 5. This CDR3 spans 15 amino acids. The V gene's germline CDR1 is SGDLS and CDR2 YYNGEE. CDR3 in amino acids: CASSPGQGADSPLHF. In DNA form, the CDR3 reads TGTGCCAGCAGCCCTGGACAGGGGGCAGATTCACCCCTCCACTTT.

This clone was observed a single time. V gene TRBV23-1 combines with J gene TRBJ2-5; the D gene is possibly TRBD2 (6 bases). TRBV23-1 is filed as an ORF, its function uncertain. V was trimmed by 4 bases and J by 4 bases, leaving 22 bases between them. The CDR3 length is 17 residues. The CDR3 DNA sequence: TGCGCCAGCAGTCCTCCGGCCGGGCAGGGAGGAGGAGAGACCCAGTACTTC. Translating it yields CASSPPAGQGGGETQYF.

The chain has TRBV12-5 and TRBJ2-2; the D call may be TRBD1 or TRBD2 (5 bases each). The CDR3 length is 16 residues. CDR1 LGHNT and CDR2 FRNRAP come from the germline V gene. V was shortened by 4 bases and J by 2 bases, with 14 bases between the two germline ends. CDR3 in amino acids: CASGSPRDHNTGELFF. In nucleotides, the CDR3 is TGTGCTAGTGGTTCCCCCCGGGACCACAACACCGGGGAGCTGTTTTTT.

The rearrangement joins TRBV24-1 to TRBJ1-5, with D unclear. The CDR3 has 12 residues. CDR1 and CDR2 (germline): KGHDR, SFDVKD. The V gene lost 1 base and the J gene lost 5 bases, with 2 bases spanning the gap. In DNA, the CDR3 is TGTGCCACCAGTGATTTCGATCAGCCCCAGCATTTT. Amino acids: CATSDFDQPQHF.

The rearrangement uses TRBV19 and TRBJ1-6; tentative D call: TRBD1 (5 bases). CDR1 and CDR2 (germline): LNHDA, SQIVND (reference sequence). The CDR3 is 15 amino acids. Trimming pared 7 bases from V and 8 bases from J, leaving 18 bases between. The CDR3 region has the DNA TGTGCCAGTACCGAATGGGGCAGGGAGGATTCACCCCTCCACTTT. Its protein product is CASTEWGREDSPLHF.

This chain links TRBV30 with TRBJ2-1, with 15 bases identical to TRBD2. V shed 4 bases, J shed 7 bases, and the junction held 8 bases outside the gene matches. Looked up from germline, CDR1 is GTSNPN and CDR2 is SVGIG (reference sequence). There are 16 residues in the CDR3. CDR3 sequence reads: CAWTPGLAGGPNEQFF. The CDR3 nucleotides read TGTGCCTGGACTCCCGGACTAGCGGGAGGGCCGAATGAGCAGTTCTTC.